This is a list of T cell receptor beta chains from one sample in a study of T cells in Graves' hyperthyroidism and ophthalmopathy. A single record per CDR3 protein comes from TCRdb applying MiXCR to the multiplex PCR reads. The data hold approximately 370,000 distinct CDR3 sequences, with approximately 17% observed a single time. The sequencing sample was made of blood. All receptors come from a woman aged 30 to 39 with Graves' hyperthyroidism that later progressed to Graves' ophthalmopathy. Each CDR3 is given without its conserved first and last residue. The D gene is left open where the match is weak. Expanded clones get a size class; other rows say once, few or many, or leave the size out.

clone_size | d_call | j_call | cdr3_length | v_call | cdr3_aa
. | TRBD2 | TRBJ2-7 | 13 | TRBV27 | ASSLLLARAYEQY
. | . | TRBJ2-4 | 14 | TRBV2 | ASLYRQNLAKNIQY
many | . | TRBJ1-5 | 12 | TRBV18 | ASSYGRGNQPQH
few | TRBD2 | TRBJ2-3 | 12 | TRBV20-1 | SARDGRGEYTQY
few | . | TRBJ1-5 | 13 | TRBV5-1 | ASSLASGINQPQH
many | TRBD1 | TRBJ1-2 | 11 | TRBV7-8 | ASSPGTGNGYT
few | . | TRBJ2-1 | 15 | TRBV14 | ASSHTFEQSSYNEQF
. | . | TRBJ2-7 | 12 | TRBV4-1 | ASSPLGQKVEQY
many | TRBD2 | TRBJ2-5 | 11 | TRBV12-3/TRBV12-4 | ASTGGAAETQY
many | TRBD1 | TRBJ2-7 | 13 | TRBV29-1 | SVLRDRGDYYEQY
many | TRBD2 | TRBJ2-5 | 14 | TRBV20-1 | SARGTLAGGQETQY
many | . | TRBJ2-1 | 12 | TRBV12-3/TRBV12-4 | ASSFQETYNEQF
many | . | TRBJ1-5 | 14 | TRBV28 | ASSSSRLGSNQPQH
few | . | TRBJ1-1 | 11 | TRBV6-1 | ASGGAGNTEAF
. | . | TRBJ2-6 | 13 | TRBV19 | ASSIRVPGANVLT
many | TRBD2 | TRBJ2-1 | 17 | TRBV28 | ASSSDPQSSGRVYNEQF
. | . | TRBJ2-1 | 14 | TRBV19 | ASSNPPGLNYNEQF
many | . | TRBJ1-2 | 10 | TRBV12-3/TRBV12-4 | ASQGTNYGYT
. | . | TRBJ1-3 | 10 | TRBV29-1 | SVLAEEATIY
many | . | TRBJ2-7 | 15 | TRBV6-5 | ASSYSLFQGGWDEQY
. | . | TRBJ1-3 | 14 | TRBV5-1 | ASSLTGGKYGNTIY
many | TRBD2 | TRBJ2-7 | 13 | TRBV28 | ASSTPASGSYEQY
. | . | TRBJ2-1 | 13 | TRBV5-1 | ASSLTVQGWNEQF
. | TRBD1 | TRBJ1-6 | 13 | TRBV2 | ASSEEGQRDSPLH
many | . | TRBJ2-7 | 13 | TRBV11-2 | ASSLEGISRSEQY
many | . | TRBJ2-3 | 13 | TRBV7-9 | ASSLSSRGPDTQY
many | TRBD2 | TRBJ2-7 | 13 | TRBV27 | ASSLGASGTYEQY
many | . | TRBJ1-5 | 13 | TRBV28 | ASSLSGLGGQPQH